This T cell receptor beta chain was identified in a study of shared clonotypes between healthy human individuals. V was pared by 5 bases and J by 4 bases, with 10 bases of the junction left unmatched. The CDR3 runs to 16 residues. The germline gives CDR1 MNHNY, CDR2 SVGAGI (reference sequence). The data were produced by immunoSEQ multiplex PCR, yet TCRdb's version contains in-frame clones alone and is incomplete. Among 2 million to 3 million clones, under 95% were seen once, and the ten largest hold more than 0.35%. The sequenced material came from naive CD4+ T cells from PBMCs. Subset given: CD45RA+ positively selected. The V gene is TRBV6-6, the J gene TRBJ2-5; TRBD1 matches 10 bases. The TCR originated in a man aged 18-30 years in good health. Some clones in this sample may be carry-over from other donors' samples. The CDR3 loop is CASSNRQGAISETQYF. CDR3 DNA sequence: TGTGCCAGCAGTAACCGACAGGGGGCAATTTCAGAGACCCAGTACTTC.